Below, one T cell receptor beta chain is given with its context. This sample is drawn from a study of OX40 agonist ivuxolimab in advanced cancers. Assay: immunoSEQ multiplex PCR; the TCRdb copy retains only in-frame clones and omits some. The sample carries roughly 86,000 clones, about 87% recorded once. A history of autoimmune disease or systemic immunosuppression excluded patients. This CDR3 has 15 residues. This rearrangement joins TRBV12-2 to TRBJ2-7; TRBD2, the table's D call, lacks a check against the DNA. TRBV12-2 constitutes a pseudogene. The receptor's source is an adult with an advanced solid tumor such as melanoma, head and neck, liver or kidney cancer. This sample comprised CD4+ or CD8+ T cells sorted from blood, obtained in a trial of the OX40 agonist ivuxolimab. CDR3 residues: CASRLVELSSYEQYF. The CDR3 DNA is TGTGCAAGTCGCTTAGTAGAGCTTAGCTCCTACGAGCAGTACTTC.